Below, one T cell receptor beta chain is given with its context. Clones were read by immunoSEQ multiplex PCR, and TCRdb kept only the in-frame ones, dropping some. The sample includes approximately 90,000 clones, just over 90% seen only once; the top ten take over 2%. These data originate in a study of T cell changes during pregnancy in multiple sclerosis. Material: peripheral blood, obtained in the first trimester of pregnancy. This TCR was recovered from a female donor with multiple sclerosis, enrolled in a pregnancy study.

Written as DNA, the CDR3 is TGCGCCAGCAGTCCCGGGACAGCCAAAGAGACCCAGTACTTC. This sequence encodes CASSPGTAKETQYF. The chain joins TRBV5-1 to TRBJ2-5, with TRBD1 matching over 7 bases. CDR1 and CDR2 (germline): SGHRS, YFSETQ. CDR3 length: 14 amino acids. J gave up 3 bases and V 5 bases, and 7 bases lay outside the gene matches.